A single sample gave rise to the 24 T cell receptor beta chains below, sequenced in a study of shared clonotypes between healthy human individuals. Profiling relied on immunoSEQ multiplex PCR, and the TCRdb table lists in-frame clones only, not all of them. Here the sample spans nearly 1,000,000 clones, 76% being singletons. The sample consisted of memory CD4+ T cells sorted from blood. The subset denotes: CD45RA-negative fraction. These receptors were obtained from a man between 18 and 29 years old in good health.

V is TRBV10-3 and J is TRBJ2-1, with TRBD1 matching over 10 bases. The CDR3 is 14 amino acids. Germline values: CDR1 ENHRY, CDR2 SYGVKD. Unmatched junction bases numbered 12, after V lost 10 bases and J lost 9 bases. The DNA for the CDR3 is TGTGCCACCTTGGATCGACAGGGGGCAGGTGAGCAGTTCTTC. Amino acids: CATLDRQGAGEQFF.

The chain links TRBV6-6 to TRBJ1-2; 11 bases line up with TRBD1. Per the germline V gene, CDR1 is MNHNY and CDR2 is SVGAGI (reference sequence). CDR3 size: 14 residues. J was trimmed by 6 bases and V by 6 bases; bases with no gene match: 6. The CDR3 protein is CASSRDRGWDGYTF. In DNA form, the CDR3 reads TGTGCCAGCAGCAGGGACAGGGGGTGGGATGGCTACACCTTC.

This clone appeared a single time. The chain links TRBV27 to TRBJ2-7; possibly TRBD1 for D (8 bases). The CDR3 length is 15 residues. Trimming took off 5 bases at V and 5 bases at J, with 19 bases between the two ends. Per the germline V gene, CDR1 is MNHEY and CDR2 is SMNVEV (reference sequence). The CDR3 sequence is CASSPRGQGRDEQYF. The CDR3 DNA reads as TGTGCCAGCAGTCCCAGGGGGCAGGGGAGGGACGAGCAGTACTTC.

The CDR3 sequence is CASSFELYGYTF. The CDR3 region has the DNA TGTGCCAGCAGTTTTGAACTCTATGGCTACACCTTC. This chain connects TRBV28 to TRBJ1-2; D gene uncertain. Germline V lookup: CDR1 MDHEN, CDR2 SYDVKM. The V end was cut by 3 bases, the J end by 4 bases, with 6 bases between. There are 12 residues in the CDR3.

This clone was counted at least ten times. The chain is built from TRBV30 and TRBJ1-1, with a possible D match to TRBD1 (5 bases). Per the germline V gene, CDR1 is GTSNPN and CDR2 is SVGIG (reference sequence). The V gene lost 4 bases and the J gene lost 1 base, with 13 bases spanning the gap. This CDR3 region has 14 residues. The CDR3 DNA reads TGTGCCTGGACTGGGGGGTTGAGGAACACTGAAGCTTTCTTT. Its protein is CAWTGGLRNTEAFF.

V is TRBV6-5 and J is TRBJ2-5; TRBD2 agrees at 8 bases. The germline CDR1 and CDR2 sequences are MNHEY and SVGAGI. Trimming took 0 bases from V and 4 from J; bases not matched to a gene: 7. CDR3 length: 16 residues. The CDR3 DNA reads as TGTGCCAGCAGTTACTCGAAGGCGGGAGGAGGAGAGACCCAGTACTTC. It specifies CASSYSKAGGGETQYF.

The chain links TRBV6-1 to TRBJ2-7; 8 positions agree with TRBD1. Trimming removed 2 bases from V and 4 bases from J; junction bases left unmatched: 7. The germline gives CDR1 MNHNS, CDR2 SASEGT. The CDR3 extends over 15 amino acids. Here the CDR3 DNA reads TGTGCCAGCAGTGAACCAGGGGGCAGTCGATACGAGCAGTACTTC. Its translation is CASSEPGGSRYEQYF.

This sequence joins TRBV27 and TRBJ2-2; 9 nucleotides align to TRBD2. Germline trimming cut 6 bases from V and 2 bases from J; bases unmatched to any gene: 4. There are 15 residues in the CDR3. CDR1 and CDR2 from the germline V gene are MNHEY and SMNVEV (reference sequence). In DNA, the CDR3 is TGTGCCAGCAGGCCGGGACTAGCAAACACCGGGGAGCTGTTTTTT. Its translation: CASRPGLANTGELFF.

The J gene is TRBJ1-1, the V gene TRBV7-2; D is perhaps TRBD1 (6 bases). The CDR3 is 13 residues long. The ends were cut back, 5 bases at V and 4 bases at J, with 11 bases in the middle. Germline CDR1 and CDR2: SGHTA and FQGNSA. CDR3 nucleotide sequence: TGTGCCAGCAGCCGAACGACAGGCACTGAAGCTTTCTTT. Encoded protein: CASSRTTGTEAFF.

The chain is built from TRBV9 and TRBJ1-3; maybe TRBD1 (6 bases). Looked up from germline, CDR1 is SGDLS and CDR2 is YYNGEE. V lost 4 bases and J 1 base, leaving 15 bases between the germline ends. The CDR3 loop spans 16 amino acids. CDR3 residues: CASSFQGGPSGNTIYF. The CDR3 region has the DNA TGTGCCAGCAGCTTCCAAGGGGGACCTTCTGGAAACACCATATATTTT.

The chain uses TRBV28 and TRBJ1-5, with 7 bases lining up with TRBD1. The CDR3 is 14 amino acids. The junction had 7 bases not matched to a gene; V was cut back by 3 bases and J by 8 bases. Germline V lookup: CDR1 MDHEN, CDR2 SYDVKM. CDR3 bases: TGTGCCAGCAGTTTCCGTGCAGGGGGGAAGCCCCAGCATTTT. Translating gives CASSFRAGGKPQHF.

The V call is TRBV27, the J call TRBJ1-2, with unresolved D. Trimming removed 4 bases from V and 2 bases from J, with 14 bases in between. Germline V gene sequence: CDR1 MNHEY, CDR2 SMNVEV (reference sequence). CDR3 size: 15 residues. Written as DNA, the CDR3 is TGTGCCAGCAGTTCCCCCTCCCAGGAAAACTATGGCTACACCTTC. Translation gives CASSSPSQENYGYTF.

The V and J genes are TRBV12-5 and TRBJ2-7, with 13 nucleotides matching TRBD2. This CDR3 has 18 residues. V shed 6 bases, J shed 6 bases, and the junction held 17 bases outside the gene matches. Germline V gene data show CDR1 as LGHNT and CDR2 as FRNRAP. CDR3 in amino acids: CASGNKTGLAGARGEQYF. The CDR3 region has the DNA TGTGCTAGTGGCAATAAAACCGGACTAGCGGGAGCTCGGGGCGAGCAGTACTTC.

This clone has only one observation. The chain is built from TRBV30 and TRBJ1-2; 7 bases line up with TRBD1. This CDR3 contains 13 residues. Germline CDR1 reads GTSNPN; CDR2 reads SVGIG (reference sequence). J gave up 8 bases and V 6 bases, and 12 bases lay outside the gene matches. CDR3 DNA: TGTGCCTGCGACAGGGTGATGGGTGGCGGCTACACCTTC. It translates to CACDRVMGGGYTF.

This rearrangement joins TRBV5-1 to TRBJ1-4, with TRBD1 matching 8 bases. The germline CDR1 and CDR2 sequences are SGHRS and YFSETQ. V shed 4 bases and J 4 bases; nucleotides not matched to a gene: 3. The CDR3 covers 14 residues. CDR3 sequence: CASSRQGYNEKLFF. CDR3 nucleotide sequence: TGCGCCAGCAGCCGACAGGGGTATAATGAAAAACTGTTTTTT.

The chain recombines TRBV7-8 with TRBJ1-1; D is uncertain. In germline, CDR1 is SGHVS, CDR2 FQNEAQ. The ends were cut back, 1 base at V and 7 bases at J, with 10 bases in the middle. The CDR3 totals 13 residues. CDR3 in amino acids: CASSLGERLEAFF. In nucleotides, the CDR3 is TGTGCCAGCAGCTTAGGGGAAAGACTTGAAGCTTTCTTT.

CDR3 DNA sequence: TGTGCCAGCAGCCTCGGGACAGATCGGGGTGGCTACACCTTC. Amino acid sequence: CASSLGTDRGGYTF. The J gene is TRBJ1-2, the V gene TRBV28; 7 bases are shared with TRBD1. V lost 6 bases and J lost 7; bases outside the gene matches: 11. Germline assignment: CDR1 MDHEN and CDR2 SYDVKM. There are 14 residues in the CDR3.

The rearrangement joins TRBV30 to TRBJ1-2, with TRBD1 identical over 11 bases. With V trimmed by 2 bases and J by 7 bases, 12 bases remained unmatched. Germline assignment: CDR1 GTSNPN and CDR2 SVGIG (reference sequence). The CDR3 loop spans 16 amino acids. In DNA, the CDR3 is TGTGCCTGGAGTCCCGGACAGGGGGCCCAACTGGGTGGCTACACCTTC. Translated, it gives CAWSPGQGAQLGGYTF.

CDR3 sequence reads: CASSQSNQGRSPLHF. The CDR3 DNA reads as TGTGCCAGCAGCCAGAGCAACCAAGGGAGGTCACCCCTCCACTTT. The chain recombines TRBV28 with TRBJ1-6, with unresolved D. The CDR3 runs 15 residues. Germline-derived CDR1 and CDR2 are MDHEN and SYDVKM. The V and J ends lost 6 bases and 10 bases respectively, with 19 bases between them.

The V and J genes are TRBV10-3 and TRBJ2-7; 8 nucleotides agree with TRBD1. In germline, CDR1 is ENHRY, CDR2 SYGVKD. This CDR3 is 16 amino acids long. The ends lost 2 bases at V and 0 bases at J; junction bases unmatched: 6. The CDR3 reads CAISEGRGQVSYEQYF. In nucleotides, the CDR3 is TGTGCCATCAGTGAGGGCCGGGGACAGGTCTCCTACGAGCAGTACTTC.

The chain recombines TRBV28 with TRBJ2-7; 9 bases map to TRBD1. The CDR3 sequence is 14 residues long. Germline-derived CDR1 and CDR2 are MDHEN and SYDVKM. J lost 6 bases, V lost 5 bases, and 8 bases had no gene match. CDR3 amino acids: CASSKGQGGSEQYF. Here the CDR3 DNA reads TGTGCCAGCAGTAAGGGACAGGGTGGGTCCGAGCAGTACTTC.

This clone has only one observation. The chain has TRBV11-3 and TRBJ2-3; TRBD2 might be the D (7 bases). Per germline, CDR1 SGHNT and CDR2 YENEEA. Trimming stripped 5 bases from V and 2 bases from J, with 17 bases between. This CDR3 is built from 16 residues. CDR3 nucleotides: TGTGCCAGCAGCCAGCAAGGAGGGGGGGCCACAGATACGCAGTATTTT. Translation gives CASSQQGGGATDTQYF. The full variable domain, with the rest looked up from reference TRBV11-3 and TRBJ2-3, is EAGVVQSPRYKIIEKKQPVAFWCNPISGHNTLYWYLQNLGQGPELLIRYENEEAVDDSQLPKDRFSAERLKGVDSTLKIQPAELGDSAVYLCASSQQGGGATDTQYFGPGTRLTVL.

The rearrangement links TRBV30 to TRBJ1-1; D gene ambiguous. This CDR3 is built from 12 residues. The V gene lost 3 bases and the J gene lost 0 bases, with 5 bases spanning the gap. Germline V gene data show CDR1 as GTSNPN and CDR2 as SVGIG (reference sequence). CDR3 sequence: CAWRVMNTEAFF. CDR3 bases: TGTGCCTGGAGGGTCATGAACACTGAAGCTTTCTTT.

The V call is TRBV2, the J call TRBJ2-7; 12 nucleotides align to TRBD2. The length of the CDR3 is 16 residues. The germline V gene encodes CDR1 SNHLY and CDR2 FYNNEI. Trimming took 6 bases from V and 4 from J; bases not matched to a gene: 10. The CDR3 reads CASSKDSGTSGYEQYF. The CDR3 coding sequence is TGTGCCAGCAGCAAGGATTCCGGGACTAGCGGGTACGAGCAGTACTTC. Full variable domain (missing parts from reference TRBV2 and TRBJ2-7): EPEVTQTPSHQVTQMGQEVILRCVPISNHLYFYWYRQILGQKVEFLVSFYNNEISEKSEIFDDQFSVERPDGSNFTLKIRSTKLEDSAMYFCASSKDSGTSGYEQYFGPGTRLTVT.